The next 10 T cell receptor beta chains were all read from a single sample in a study of T cell repertoires in cytomegalovirus infection. TCRdb recomputed calls from the reads with MiXCR, one row per CDR3 protein. The sample holds fewer than 300,000 distinct CDR3 sequences; about 25% are singletons and the top ten take around 14%. The specimen was PBMCs. All receptors come from a human donor in good health (CMV status not recorded). Some clones in this sample may be carry-over from other donors' samples.

This clonotype was counted between two and nine times. V is TRBV20-1 and J is TRBJ2-2; weak D call: TRBD2 (5 bases). The CDR3 sequence is 15 residues long. Trimming shortened V by 0 bases and J by 2 bases, and 10 bases separated the two germline ends. Germline CDR1 is DFQATT and CDR2 is SNEGSKA (reference sequence). The CDR3 DNA reads as TGCAGTGCTAGAGACCTACGGGGAAACACCGGGGAGCTGTTTTTT. Its translation: CSARDLRGNTGELFF.

This clonotype was seen at least ten times. The chain combines TRBV7-2 with TRBJ2-1; TRBD2 might be the D (6 bases). Germline V gives CDR1 SGHTA, CDR2 FQGNSA. The CDR3 spans 16 residues. Trimming removed 3 bases at V and 5 bases at J, with 17 bases between. CDR3 DNA sequence: TGTGCCAGCAGCTTGACTGCGACGGGACTCAACAATGAGCAGTTCTTC. Its translation is CASSLTATGLNNEQFF.

This clonotype has ten or more counts. The V call is TRBV7-2, the J call TRBJ2-1; possible D gene TRBD2, 5 bases. The V gene lost 1 base and the J gene lost 7 bases, with 17 bases spanning the gap. The CDR3 sequence is 16 residues long. Per the germline V gene, CDR1 is SGHTA and CDR2 is FQGNSA. CDR3: CASSLGGSERYNEQFF. Written as DNA, the CDR3 is TGTGCCAGCAGCTTAGGAGGTAGCGAACGGTATAATGAGCAGTTCTTC.

The chain uses TRBV2 and TRBJ2-1; TRBD2 matches 13 bases. With V trimmed by 10 bases and J by 4 bases, 7 bases remained unmatched. The CDR3 covers 15 residues. Germline V gene data show CDR1 as SNHLY and CDR2 as FYNNEI. The CDR3: CATQTSGGSYNEQFF. CDR3 sequence (DNA): TGTGCCACTCAGACTAGCGGGGGGTCTTACAATGAGCAGTTCTTC.

The chain joins TRBV29-1 to TRBJ1-6; D is perhaps TRBD1 (5 bases). In germline, CDR1 is SQVTM, CDR2 ANQGSEA. V was trimmed by 7 bases and J by 10 bases, leaving 17 bases between them. The CDR3 is made up of 13 amino acids. CDR3: CSAKDSSDSPLHF. The CDR3 bases are TGCAGCGCCAAAGACAGTTCGGACTCACCCCTCCACTTT.

This clonotype was observed a handful of times. V and J are TRBV6-1 and TRBJ2-7; D is undetermined. CDR1 is MNHNS, CDR2 SASEGT, per germline. V shed 0 bases and J shed 2 bases, with 11 bases lying between them. The CDR3 has 15 amino acids. CDR3 bases: TGTGCCAGCAGTGAAGCTTGGGGATCTACCTACGAGCAGTACTTC. Translating gives CASSEAWGSTYEQYF.

Only a few counts were recorded for this clonotype. The chain joins TRBV20-1 to TRBJ1-2; perhaps TRBD1 as D (6 bases). Per germline, CDR1 DFQATT and CDR2 SNEGSKA (reference sequence). The CDR3 has 14 residues. Trimming pared 0 bases from V and 4 bases from J, leaving 12 bases between. The CDR3, as DNA: TGCAGTGCTAGAGATCAGAGGACAGTCTATGGCTACACCTTC. This translates into CSARDQRTVYGYTF.

The rearrangement links TRBV6-5 to TRBJ2-7, with a tentative D call TRBD1 (5 bases). CDR3 size: 15 residues. CDR1 and CDR2 from the germline V gene are MNHEY and SVGAGI. V lost 6 bases and J 3 bases, leaving 18 bases between the germline ends. As DNA, the CDR3 is TGTGCCAGCAGAATTACAGGTTATGGGAACTACGAGCAGTACTTC. Translated, it gives CASRITGYGNYEQYF.

The chain employs TRBV7-2 and TRBJ2-3; 8 bases map to TRBD2. V lost 3 bases and J lost 2; bases outside the gene matches: 10. Germline CDR1 and CDR2: SGHTA and FQGNSA. The length of the CDR3 is 17 residues. The CDR3 reads CASSFLPVAGFTDTQYF. The CDR3 coding sequence is TGTGCCAGCAGCTTCCTCCCGGTAGCGGGATTCACAGATACGCAGTATTTT.

This clonotype was detected only once. The chain combines TRBV28 with TRBJ2-5; the match to TRBD1 covers 8 bases. The CDR3 has 16 amino acids. CDR1 and CDR2 (germline): MDHEN, SYDVKM. The ends lost 5 bases at V and 4 bases at J; junction bases unmatched: 12. In nucleotides, the CDR3 is TGTGCCAGCAGTCCGTTCGGACAGGGAGTCCCAGAGACCCAGTACTTC. Its protein is CASSPFGQGVPETQYF.